This TCR beta chain came from a study of T cell changes during pregnancy in multiple sclerosis (dated by TCRdb to about 2019). At the level of the whole study: The study looked at changes in the T cell repertoire across pregnancy in women with multiple sclerosis.

The library was obtained by the immunoSEQ multiplex PCR assay. TCRdb took this table from immuneACCESS and kept in-frame rearrangements with V and J called. Such tables lack part of the clones; where checked against another copy, unresolved V genes explain under half of the gap, and the rest is unexplained. The sample contains about 39,000 clones, roughly 84% of them found a single time. Roughly 4% of the sample is taken by the ten largest. This clone has a single count. Its antigen specificity is not known. Base qualities were left out, and no much larger clone turns up one base away. The CDR3 contains 12 residues, cysteine and phenylalanine counted. The sequence is cut down to CDR3 DNA, 36 bases in frame from base 1. V is cut back by 10 bases and J by 5 bases, with 4 bases in the junction unmatched. The germline V gene (reference sequence) gives CDR1 as SEHNR and CDR2 as FQNEAQ.

The sequencing used CD8+ T cells from peripheral blood mononuclear cells, collected in the first trimester of pregnancy. This sequence uses TRBV7-9 and TRBJ1-2; TRBD1 fits 10 bases in the junction. This TCR derives from a female donor with multiple sclerosis, enrolled in a pregnancy study. The DNA sequence reads TGTGCCACGCTGGGACAGGGGTATGGCTACACCTTC. Translation gives CATLGQGYGYTF.